This T cell receptor (beta chain) was recorded in a study of regulatory T cells in long-lasting Graves disease. At the level of the study: The antithyroid drugs taken by newly diagnosed Graves' patients had been used for under 3 months. Notes on the study in general: Peripheral blood was the sole material, not thyroid tissue. TCR diversity was lower in persistent Graves' patients (versus newly diagnosed ones).

The germline gives CDR1 SNHLY, CDR2 FYNNEI. There are 13 residues in the CDR3. With 7 bases removed from V and 5 bases from J, the gap between germline ends came to 14 bases. This clonotype was detected ten times or more. Its specificity is not known. In building TCR beta libraries, iRepertoire HTBI primers were used together with Arm-PCR of CDR3 regions. TCRdb used MiXCR to reprocess the multiplex PCR reads, holding one entry per CDR3 protein. The data hold roughly 440,000 distinct CDR3 sequences, with roughly 15% observed a single time. The time point was: newly diagnosed GD, antithyroid drugs for less than 3 months. RNA isolated from PBMCs was used to make the TCR library. The same specimen was also included in a second study, on T cells in Graves' hyperthyroidism and ophthalmopathy. That source reports: Diagnostic decisions used clinical symptoms, serum thyroxine and TRAb, thyroid ultrasound and orbital computed tomography.

V and J are TRBV2 and TRBJ2-5, with D uncertain. The TCR comes from a woman aged 18-30 years with Graves disease. This specimen was peripheral blood mononuclear cells (PBMCs), taken at new diagnosis, from a patient treated with antithyroid drugs. The DNA for the CDR3 is TGTGCCAGCACTGGGTTTGGCTTTGAGACCCAGTACTTC. It translates to CASTGFGFETQYF.